The next 24 T cell receptor beta chains were all read from a single sample in a study of blood T cell repertoires in COVID-19. Measured with immunoSEQ multiplex PCR; TCRdb has only the in-frame clones, and not every one. Here the sample spans nearly 300,000 clones, about 90% being singletons. Sequencing was carried out using PBMCs or T cells enriched from blood (not recorded which). These receptors were taken from a woman aged 50 to 60 who had been exposed to COVID-19.

This chain links TRBV28 with TRBJ2-2; 8 bases agree with TRBD1. Germline lookup yields CDR1 MDHEN and CDR2 SYDVKM. The CDR3 runs to 16 residues. V lost 3 bases, J lost 2 bases, and 5 bases stayed unmatched. The CDR3, as DNA: TGTGCCAGCAGTTTCCCGACAGGGGTCAACACCGGGGAGCTGTTTTTT. It codes for CASSFPTGVNTGELFF.

The chain is built from TRBV5-1 and TRBJ2-3, with TRBD2 matching 13 bases. The CDR3 has 16 amino acids. Trimming removed 3 bases from V and 6 bases from J; junction bases left unmatched: 7. Germline CDR1 is SGHRS and CDR2 is YFSETQ. CDR3 sequence reads: CASSSGLAGEVDTQYF. CDR3 DNA sequence: TGCGCCAGCAGCTCCGGACTAGCGGGGGAGGTTGATACGCAGTATTTT.

With regard to this clone: The sample holds other DNA sequences that translate to the same CDR3. V is TRBV18 and J is TRBJ2-5; 9 nucleotides line up with TRBD1. This CDR3 comprises 13 residues. Per germline, CDR1 KGHSH and CDR2 LQKENI. Losses at the gene ends were 4 bases for V and 5 bases for J; bases not matched to a gene: 2. This CDR3 is CASSLGQGETQYF. As DNA, the CDR3 is TGTGCCAGCTCACTCGGACAGGGGGAGACCCAGTACTTC. The full variable domain, with the rest looked up from reference TRBV18 and TRBJ2-5, is NAGVMQNPRHLVRRRGQEARLRCSPMKGHSHVYWYRQLPEEGLKFMVYLQKENIIDESGMPKERFSAEFPKEGPSILRIQQVVRGDSAAYFCASSLGQGETQYFGPGTRLLVL.

The gene calls are TRBV3-1 (or the pseudogene TRBV3-2) and TRBJ2-7; TRBD1 aligns across 7 bases. V lost 4 bases, J lost 2 bases, and 11 bases stayed unmatched. The CDR3 is 16 amino acids. Germline lookup yields CDR1 LGHDT and CDR2 YNNKEL (reference sequence). In DNA, the CDR3 is TGTGCCAGCAGCCGTGGGACAGCTAATTTCCCCTACGAGCAGTACTTC. This sequence encodes CASSRGTANFPYEQYF.

V and J are TRBV7-2 and TRBJ2-5; perhaps TRBD2 as D (6 bases). Between the trimmed V and J ends, which lost 1 base and 0 bases, there was a span of 6 bases. This CDR3 contains 14 residues. The germline V gene has CDR1 SGHTA and CDR2 FQGNSA. For the CDR3, the DNA is TGTGCCAGCAGCTTAGTAGCGGACCAAGAGACCCAGTACTTC. It translates to CASSLVADQETQYF.

This sequence joins TRBV6-5 and TRBJ1-1, with D hard to call. The CDR3 sequence is 15 residues long. Deletions cut 0 bases from V and 0 bases from J, with 8 bases between. CDR1 is MNHEY, CDR2 SVGAGI, per germline. The CDR3 nucleotides are TGTGCCAGCAGTTACTCGAACAGAATGAACACTGAAGCTTTCTTT. Translated, it gives CASSYSNRMNTEAFF.

In its sample, this clone was seen once. The V and J genes are TRBV12-3 or TRBV12-4 and TRBJ2-7; no clear D gene. V was cut by 4 bases and J by 4 bases, with 5 bases left in between. This CDR3 is 11 amino acids long. CDR3 sequence reads: CASSSVYEQYF. CDR3 sequence (DNA): TGTGCCAGCAGTTCCGTATACGAGCAGTACTTC.

V usage is TRBV10-3 and J usage is TRBJ2-1, with 9 bases lining up with TRBD2. J gave up 0 bases and V 3 bases, and 3 bases lay outside the gene matches. Germline V gene lookup returns CDR1 ENHRY and CDR2 SYGVKD. This CDR3 spans 16 amino acids. The CDR3 coding sequence is TGTGCCATCAGTGAATCTAGCGGGGCCTCCTACAATGAGCAGTTCTTC. This encodes CAISESSGASYNEQFF.

This CDR3 reads CASSRGSSYNSPLHF. As DNA, the CDR3 is TGTGCCAGCAGCCGAGGGAGCTCCTATAATTCACCCCTCCACTTT. This chain connects TRBV3-1 (or the pseudogene TRBV3-2) to TRBJ1-6, with D hard to call. CDR1 is LGHDT, CDR2 YNNKEL, per germline (reference sequence). V shed 4 bases and J shed 0 bases, with 7 bases lying between them. This CDR3 contains 15 residues.

This chain connects TRBV3-1 (or the pseudogene TRBV3-2) to TRBJ1-6, with D maybe TRBD1 (5 bases). The CDR3 has 14 residues. Germline assignment: CDR1 LGHDT and CDR2 YNNKEL (reference sequence). V was clipped by 1 base and J by 7 bases, with 8 bases between them. CDR3 sequence: CASSQAGRNSPLHF. The CDR3, as DNA: TGTGCCAGCAGCCAAGCAGGGCGCAATTCACCCCTCCACTTT.

This chain links TRBV5-1 with TRBJ2-3, with TRBD2 matching over 11 bases. The CDR3 runs 14 residues. Germline trimming cut 3 bases from V and 5 bases from J; bases unmatched to any gene: 2. Per the germline V gene, CDR1 is SGHRS and CDR2 is YFSETQ. The CDR3 coding sequence is TGCGCCAGCAGCTGGGGGACTAGCGGAGATACGCAGTATTTT. Translation gives CASSWGTSGDTQYF.

The chain combines TRBV15 with TRBJ2-5; D call uncertain. CDR3 size: 15 residues. Trimming removed 0 bases from V and 5 bases from J, with 13 bases in between. Germline V lookup: CDR1 LNHNV, CDR2 YYDKDF (reference sequence). The CDR3 region is CATSRDPAGGETQYF. In nucleotides, the CDR3 is TGTGCCACCAGCAGAGATCCTGCAGGTGGGGAGACCCAGTACTTC. Filled out from reference TRBV15 and TRBJ2-5, the complete variable domain reads DAMVIQNPRYQVTQFGKPVTLSCSQTLNHNVMYWYQQKSSQAPKLLFHYYDKDFNNEADTPDNFQSRRPNTSFCFLDIRSPGLGDTAMYLCATSRDPAGGETQYFGPGTRLLVL.

This chain uses TRBV6-5 with TRBJ2-5; TRBD2 agrees at 8 bases. CDR1 is MNHEY, CDR2 SVGAGI, per germline. This CDR3 comprises 13 residues. The trim removed 7 bases at V and 4 bases at J, leaving 5 bases unmatched. The CDR3 reads CASKRGGLETQYF. As DNA, the CDR3 is TGTGCCAGCAAACGGGGGGGCCTAGAGACCCAGTACTTC.

V is TRBV19 and J is TRBJ2-7; tentative D call: TRBD1 (5 bases). Germline V lookup: CDR1 LNHDA, CDR2 SQIVND (reference sequence). CDR3 length: 17 amino acids. Trimming removed 3 bases from V and 0 bases from J, with 18 bases in between. CDR3 in amino acids: CASSMGWGRESSYEQYF. The CDR3 coding sequence is TGTGCCAGTAGTATGGGATGGGGCCGAGAGAGCTCCTACGAGCAGTACTTC. The variable domain in full, completed from reference TRBV19 and TRBJ2-7, reads DGGITQSPKYLFRKEGQNVTLSCEQNLNHDAMYWYRQDPGQGLRLIYYSQIVNDFQKGDIAEGYSVSREKKESFPLTVTSAQKNPTAFYLCASSMGWGRESSYEQYFGPGTRLTVT.

This clone was seen only once. This rearrangement joins TRBV5-1 to TRBJ2-2, with D tentatively TRBD2 (5 bases). The CDR3 has 13 residues. The germline gives CDR1 SGHRS, CDR2 YFSETQ. Trimming removed 7 bases at V and 1 base at J, with 8 bases between. CDR3 sequence: CASRRVNTGELFF. The CDR3 DNA is TGCGCCAGCCGGCGGGTGAACACCGGGGAGCTGTTTTTT.

V gene TRBV19 combines with J gene TRBJ2-5; 7 positions agree with TRBD1. Germline-derived CDR1 and CDR2 are LNHDA and SQIVND (reference sequence). V was clipped by 7 bases and J by 1 base; unmatched bases: 9. The CDR3 runs 15 residues. CDR3 nucleotides: TGTGCCAGTAATACAGGGGTCCCCTTCCAAGAGACCCAGTACTTC. Protein: CASNTGVPFQETQYF.

This chain links TRBV19 with TRBJ2-7, with D maybe TRBD1 (5 bases). The CDR3 loop spans 13 amino acids. CDR1 is LNHDA and CDR2 is SQIVND in the germline V gene (reference sequence). With 3 bases removed from V and 2 bases from J, the gap between germline ends came to 8 bases. CDR3 residues: CASSMQDTYEQYF. As DNA, the CDR3 is TGTGCCAGTAGTATGCAGGACACCTACGAGCAGTACTTC.

This chain connects TRBV10-3 to TRBJ2-3; 7 bases are shared with TRBD1. The germline V gene encodes CDR1 ENHRY and CDR2 SYGVKD. Trimming took 4 bases from V and 2 from J; bases not matched to a gene: 3. The CDR3 has 14 residues. The CDR3 here is CAISADRFTDTQYF. CDR3 in DNA: TGTGCCATCAGTGCGGACAGGTTCACAGATACGCAGTATTTT.

V usage is TRBV2 and J usage is TRBJ1-2; D remains ambiguous. In germline, CDR1 is SNHLY, CDR2 FYNNEI. The CDR3 length is 13 residues. V lost 3 bases and J 5 bases, leaving 10 bases between the germline ends. DNA of the CDR3: TGTGCCAGCAGTGACTATGCAACTTATGGCTACACCTTC. It specifies CASSDYATYGYTF.

V is TRBV2 and J is TRBJ2-2; D not certain. CDR1 is SNHLY, CDR2 FYNNEI, per germline. V lost 8 bases and J 4 bases, leaving 14 bases between the germline ends. The CDR3 has 14 amino acids. This chain's CDR3 is CASVQSARTGELFF. The CDR3 nucleotides read TGTGCCAGCGTCCAGTCCGCCCGCACCGGGGAGCTGTTTTTT. The full variable domain, its missing parts supplied by reference TRBV2 and TRBJ2-2, is EPEVTQTPSHQVTQMGQEVILRCVPISNHLYFYWYRQILGQKVEFLVSFYNNEISEKSEIFDDQFSVERPDGSNFTLKIRSTKLEDSAMYFCASVQSARTGELFFGEGSRLTVL.

This clone has just one count. This sequence joins TRBV19 and TRBJ1-1, with D possibly being TRBD1 (6 bases). This CDR3 has 13 residues. The germline V gene has CDR1 LNHDA and CDR2 SQIVND (reference sequence). V lost 7 bases and J lost 1, with 10 bases in between. The CDR3 spells CASNPTGNTEAFF. For the CDR3, the DNA is TGTGCCAGTAACCCGACAGGGAACACTGAAGCTTTCTTT.

The chain employs TRBV25-1 and TRBJ1-1; D possibly corresponds to TRBD1 (6 bases). The V gene lost 3 bases and the J gene lost 0 bases, with 8 bases spanning the gap. The CDR3 covers 14 residues. CDR1 is MGHDK, CDR2 SYGVNS, per germline. The CDR3 DNA sequence: TGTGCCAGCAGTGAGACAGGCTTGAACACTGAAGCTTTCTTT. Translation: CASSETGLNTEAFF.

As regards this clone: Other DNA sequences from this sample encode an identical CDR3 as well. J is TRBJ1-5 and V is TRBV10-3, with D hard to call. The CDR3 has 14 amino acids. Deletions cut 3 bases from V and 1 base from J, with 7 bases between. The germline CDR1 and CDR2 sequences are ENHRY and SYGVKD. CDR3 nucleotides: TGTGCCATCAGTGAAGGCGGAAGCAATCAGCCCCAGCATTTT. It is translated as CAISEGGSNQPQHF.

This chain connects TRBV7-2 to TRBJ2-5, with 7 nucleotides matching TRBD2. V lost 5 bases to trimming and J lost 1 base; unmatched junction nucleotides: 4. Germline values: CDR1 SGHTA, CDR2 FQGNSA. The CDR3 runs to 14 residues. CDR3 sequence reads: CASSLGGTQETQYF. CDR3 bases: TGTGCCAGCAGCCTGGGGGGGACCCAAGAGACCCAGTACTTC.